This T cell receptor beta chain was identified in a study of tumor-infiltrating lymphocytes in primary liver carcinoma. The source of the blood RNA was unsorted whole blood, and germline DNA was extracted as well. A constant-region primer primed TCR beta cDNA synthesis from about 530 ng of total RNA. ARM-PCR was slightly modified, and three nested multiplex PCR rounds with it gave rise to the TCR beta libraries. TRBV1-TRBV30 forward primers paired with a C-beta reverse primer were used in the first two PCR rounds, which ran roughly 9 cycles each. TCRdb re-analysed the multiplex PCR reads in MiXCR, keeping a single row per CDR3 protein. The sample has almost 200,000 distinct CDR3 sequences; about 61% are singletons. With regard to this clonotype: This could be a read error, since a much larger clone is one nucleotide away. In this CDR3 the conserved last residue, phenylalanine or tryptophan, is missing, so a read error is likely.

CDR3 length: 14 amino acids. V was clipped by 5 bases and J by 8 bases; unmatched bases: 10. The sample comprised peripheral blood. The clonotype comes from a woman aged 60-70 years with primary liver carcinoma and hepatitis B virus infection. The chain combines TRBV12-3 or TRBV12-4 with TRBJ1-2, with 8 bases identical to TRBD1. In nucleotides, the CDR3 is TGTGCCAGCAGTCTCCGGACAGGGAGCATGGGCTACACCCTC. Its translation is CASSLRTGSMGYTL.